This TCR beta chain derives from a study of T cells after posttransplantation cyclophosphamide. Study conclusions and caveats: TRB clonality was highly associated with recipient CMV seropositivity and reactivation.

Between the trimmed V and J ends, which lost 3 bases and 3 bases, there was a span of 11 bases. The CDR3 has 14 residues. In germline, CDR1 is KGHSH, CDR2 LQKENI. The naive gate required viable CD3+CD4+ or CD3+CD8+ cells with CCR7+CD45RA+CD45RO-CD95-CD27+CD28+ phenotype. Profiling relied on immunoSEQ multiplex PCR, and the TCRdb table lists in-frame clones only, not all of them. Here the sample spans around 16,000 clones, around 94% being singletons. Regarding this clone: Its antigen remains unknown.

The chain couples TRBV18 to TRBJ1-2; D is possibly TRBD1 (5 bases). This receptor was obtained from a woman aged 45 to 65 in good health and a related stem cell transplant donor. The sequenced sample was naive CD4+ T cells sorted from blood. CDR3 residues: CASSPGREYYGYTF. The DNA for the CDR3 is TGTGCCAGCTCACCGGGCAGGGAATACTATGGCTACACCTTC.